This T cell receptor (beta chain) is drawn from a study of blood T cell repertoires in COVID-19. Study as a whole: The United States, Italy and Spain supplied acute and convalescent COVID-19 samples.

Recruitment covered about two dozen US areas and drew participants whose ages spanned roughly 18 to 90 years. Categorization into cohorts depended on clinical history that participants reported. The germline V gene has CDR1 LNHDA and CDR2 SQIVND (reference sequence). With V trimmed by 3 bases and J by 7 bases, 11 bases remained unmatched. The CDR3 length is 16 residues. Original data processing: Estimation of nucleated cell counts was performed using reference gene primer amplification. Method: immunoSEQ multiplex PCR; TCRdb's copy keeps in-frame clones and lacks some. That table gives V, J and clone size, and the DNA gave D and trimming. The sample has about 230,000 clones, approximately 88% seen once.

The sequencing input was PBMCs or T cells enriched from blood (not recorded which). The TCR comes from a woman aged 40 to 50 with acute COVID-19. This chain links TRBV19 with TRBJ2-5, with 10 bases identical to TRBD1. Written as DNA, the CDR3 is TGTGCCAGTAGTATCTTCCGCGGACAGGGGGAAGGGACCCAGTACTTC. Translation gives CASSIFRGQGEGTQYF.